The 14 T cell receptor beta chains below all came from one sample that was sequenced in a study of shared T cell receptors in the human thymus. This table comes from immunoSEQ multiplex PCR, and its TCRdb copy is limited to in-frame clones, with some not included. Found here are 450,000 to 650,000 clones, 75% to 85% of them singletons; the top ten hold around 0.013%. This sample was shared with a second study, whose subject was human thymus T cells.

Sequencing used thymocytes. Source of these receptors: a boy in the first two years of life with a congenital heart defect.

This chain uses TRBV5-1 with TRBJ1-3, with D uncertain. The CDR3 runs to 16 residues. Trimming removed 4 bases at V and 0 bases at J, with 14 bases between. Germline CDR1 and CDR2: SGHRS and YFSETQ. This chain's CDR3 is CASSNKTVPSGNTIYF. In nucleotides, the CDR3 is TGCGCCAGCAGCAACAAAACAGTGCCCTCTGGAAACACCATATATTTT.

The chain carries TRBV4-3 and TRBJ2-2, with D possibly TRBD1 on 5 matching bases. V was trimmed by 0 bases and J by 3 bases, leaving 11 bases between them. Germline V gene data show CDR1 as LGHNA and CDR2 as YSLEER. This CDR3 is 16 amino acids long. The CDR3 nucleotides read TGCGCCAGCAGCCAAGAAAAGGAAGGGGACACCGGGGAGCTGTTTTTT. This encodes CASSQEKEGDTGELFF.

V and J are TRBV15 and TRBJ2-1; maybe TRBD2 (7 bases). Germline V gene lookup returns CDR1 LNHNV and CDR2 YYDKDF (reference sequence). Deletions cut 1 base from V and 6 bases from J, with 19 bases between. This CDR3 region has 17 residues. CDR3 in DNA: TGTGCCACCAGCAGAGTAATTAGGGGGGGAGGGGGCAATGAGCAGTTCTTC. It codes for CATSRVIRGGGGNEQFF.

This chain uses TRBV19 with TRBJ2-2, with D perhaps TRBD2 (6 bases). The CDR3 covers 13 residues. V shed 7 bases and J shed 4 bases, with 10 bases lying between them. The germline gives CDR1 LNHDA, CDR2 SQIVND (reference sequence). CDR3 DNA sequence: TGTGCCAGTACTCGGGAGACCACCGGGGAGCTGTTTTTT. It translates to CASTRETTGELFF.

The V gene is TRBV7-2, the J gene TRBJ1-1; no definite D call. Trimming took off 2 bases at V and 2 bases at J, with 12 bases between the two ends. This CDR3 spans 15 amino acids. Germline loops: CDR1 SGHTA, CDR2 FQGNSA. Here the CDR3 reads CASSLNLPGNTEAFF. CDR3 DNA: TGTGCCAGCAGCTTAAATCTCCCGGGAAACACTGAAGCTTTCTTT.

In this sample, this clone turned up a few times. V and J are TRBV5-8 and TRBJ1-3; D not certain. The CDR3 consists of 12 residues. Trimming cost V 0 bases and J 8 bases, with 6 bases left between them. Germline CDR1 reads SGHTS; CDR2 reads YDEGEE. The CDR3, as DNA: TGTGCCAGCAGCTTGGAAGAGGACACCATATATTTT. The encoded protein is CASSLEEDTIYF.

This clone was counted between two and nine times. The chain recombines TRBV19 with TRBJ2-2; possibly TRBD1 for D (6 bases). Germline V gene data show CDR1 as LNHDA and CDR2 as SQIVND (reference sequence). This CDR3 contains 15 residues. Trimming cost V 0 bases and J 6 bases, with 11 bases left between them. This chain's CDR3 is CASSIDRGDAGELFF. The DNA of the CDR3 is TGTGCCAGTAGTATAGACAGGGGCGACGCCGGGGAGCTGTTTTTT.

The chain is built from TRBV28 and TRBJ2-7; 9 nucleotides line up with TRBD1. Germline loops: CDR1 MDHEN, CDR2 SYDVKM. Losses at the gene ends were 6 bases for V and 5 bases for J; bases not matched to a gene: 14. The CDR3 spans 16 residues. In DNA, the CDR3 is TGTGCCAGCAGCCCTCGACCGGGACAGGGAAAGGACGAGCAGTACTTC. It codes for CASSPRPGQGKDEQYF.

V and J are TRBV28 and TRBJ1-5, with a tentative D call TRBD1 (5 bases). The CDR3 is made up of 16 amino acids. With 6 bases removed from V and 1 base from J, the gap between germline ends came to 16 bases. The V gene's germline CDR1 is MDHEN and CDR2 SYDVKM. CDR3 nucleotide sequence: TGTGCCAGCAGCCCCCCGGGGGTCATGAGCAATCAGCCCCAGCATTTT. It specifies CASSPPGVMSNQPQHF.

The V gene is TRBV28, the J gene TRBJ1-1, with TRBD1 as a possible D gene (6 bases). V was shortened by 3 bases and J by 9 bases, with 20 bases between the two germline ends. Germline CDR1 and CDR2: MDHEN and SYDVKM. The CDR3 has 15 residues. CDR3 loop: CASSLWRNTWGQAFF. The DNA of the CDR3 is TGTGCCAGCAGTTTGTGGAGGAACACATGGGGGCAAGCTTTCTTT.

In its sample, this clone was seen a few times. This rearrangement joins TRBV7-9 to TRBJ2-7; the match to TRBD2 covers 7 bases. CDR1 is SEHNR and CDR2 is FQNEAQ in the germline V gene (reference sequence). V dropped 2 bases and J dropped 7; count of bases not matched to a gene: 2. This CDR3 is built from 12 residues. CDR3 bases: TGTGCCAGCAGCTTAACCGGGGGGGAGCAGTACTTC. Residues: CASSLTGGEQYF.

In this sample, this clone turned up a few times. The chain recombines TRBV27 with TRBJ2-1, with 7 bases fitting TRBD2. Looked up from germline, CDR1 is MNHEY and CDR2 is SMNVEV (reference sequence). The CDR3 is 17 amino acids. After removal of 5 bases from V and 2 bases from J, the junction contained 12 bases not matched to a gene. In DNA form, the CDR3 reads TGTGCCAGCAGTCCCATAGCGGGCACCACTACCTACAATGAGCAGTTCTTC. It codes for CASSPIAGTTTYNEQFF.

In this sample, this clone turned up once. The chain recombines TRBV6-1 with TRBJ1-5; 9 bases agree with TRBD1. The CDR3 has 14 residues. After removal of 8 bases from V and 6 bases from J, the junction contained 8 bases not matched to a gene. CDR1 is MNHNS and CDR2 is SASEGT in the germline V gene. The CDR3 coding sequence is TGTGCCAGCCTAGAGGACAGGGGCGGTCAGCCCCAGCATTTT. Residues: CASLEDRGGQPQHF.

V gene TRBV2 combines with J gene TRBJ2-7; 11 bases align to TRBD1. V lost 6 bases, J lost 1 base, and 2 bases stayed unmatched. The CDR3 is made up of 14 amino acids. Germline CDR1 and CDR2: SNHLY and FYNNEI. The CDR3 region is CASRGDRGSYEQYF. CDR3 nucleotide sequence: TGTGCCAGCAGGGGGGACAGGGGGTCCTACGAGCAGTACTTC.